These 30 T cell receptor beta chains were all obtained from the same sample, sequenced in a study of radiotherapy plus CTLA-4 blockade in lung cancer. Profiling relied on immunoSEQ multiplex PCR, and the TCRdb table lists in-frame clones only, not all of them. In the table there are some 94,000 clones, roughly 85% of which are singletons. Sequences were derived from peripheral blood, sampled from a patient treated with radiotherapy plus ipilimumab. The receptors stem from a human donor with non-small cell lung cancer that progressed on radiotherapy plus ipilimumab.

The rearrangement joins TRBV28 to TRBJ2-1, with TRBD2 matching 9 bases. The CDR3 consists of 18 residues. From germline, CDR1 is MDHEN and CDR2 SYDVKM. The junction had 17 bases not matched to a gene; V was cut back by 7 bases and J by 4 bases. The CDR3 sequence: CASTTSFWREGQYNEQFF. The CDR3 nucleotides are TGTGCCAGCACCACCTCTTTTTGGCGGGAGGGCCAGTACAATGAGCAGTTCTTC. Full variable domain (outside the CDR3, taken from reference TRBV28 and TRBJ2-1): DVKVTQSSRYLVKRTGEKVFLECVQDMDHENMFWYRQDPGLGLRLIYFSYDVKMKEKGDIPEGYSVSREKKERFSLILESASTNQTSMYLCASTTSFWREGQYNEQFFGPGTRLTVL.

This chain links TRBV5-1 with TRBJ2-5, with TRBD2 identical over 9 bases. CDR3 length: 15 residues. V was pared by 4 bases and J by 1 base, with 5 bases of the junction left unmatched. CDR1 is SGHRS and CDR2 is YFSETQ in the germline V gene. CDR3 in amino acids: CASSQVAGAQETQYF. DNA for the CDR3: TGCGCCAGCAGCCAGGTAGCGGGAGCCCAAGAGACCCAGTACTTC.

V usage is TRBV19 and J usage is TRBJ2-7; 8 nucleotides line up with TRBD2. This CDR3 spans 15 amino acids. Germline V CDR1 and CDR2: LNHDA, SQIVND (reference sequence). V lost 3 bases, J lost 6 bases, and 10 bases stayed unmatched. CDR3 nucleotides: TGTGCCAGTAGTATTCGTCTTGGGGCGGGAGGCGAGCAGTACTTC. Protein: CASSIRLGAGGEQYF.

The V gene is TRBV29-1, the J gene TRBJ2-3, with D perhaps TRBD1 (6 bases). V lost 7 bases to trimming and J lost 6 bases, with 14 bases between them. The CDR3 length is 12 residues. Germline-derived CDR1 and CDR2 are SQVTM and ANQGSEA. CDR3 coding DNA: TGCAGCGCCGCGGACAGTTGGGATACGCAGTATTTT. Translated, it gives CSAADSWDTQYF.

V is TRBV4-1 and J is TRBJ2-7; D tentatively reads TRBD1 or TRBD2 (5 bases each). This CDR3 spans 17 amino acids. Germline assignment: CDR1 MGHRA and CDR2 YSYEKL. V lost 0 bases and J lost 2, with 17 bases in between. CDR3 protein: CASSQEPGTVPPYEQYV. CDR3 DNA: TGCGCCAGCAGCCAAGAGCCGGGGACCGTACCTCCCTACGAGCAGTACGTC.

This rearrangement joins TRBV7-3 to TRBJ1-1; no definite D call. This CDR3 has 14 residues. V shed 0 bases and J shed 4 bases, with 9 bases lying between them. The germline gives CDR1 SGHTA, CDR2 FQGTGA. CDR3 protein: CASSLTGEGTEAFF. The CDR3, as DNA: TGTGCCAGCAGCTTAACCGGTGAAGGCACTGAAGCTTTCTTT. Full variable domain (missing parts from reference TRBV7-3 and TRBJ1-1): GAGVSQTPSNKVTEKGKYVELRCDPISGHTALYWYRQSLGQGPEFLIYFQGTGAADDSGLPNDRFFAVRPEGSVSTLKIQRTERGDSAVYLCASSLTGEGTEAFFGQGTRLTVV.

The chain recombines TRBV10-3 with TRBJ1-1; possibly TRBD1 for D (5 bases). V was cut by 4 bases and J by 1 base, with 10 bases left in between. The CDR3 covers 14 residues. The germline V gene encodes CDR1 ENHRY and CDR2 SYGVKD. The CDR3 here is CAISVQGSNTEAFF. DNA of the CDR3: TGTGCCATCAGTGTCCAGGGATCGAACACTGAAGCTTTCTTT.

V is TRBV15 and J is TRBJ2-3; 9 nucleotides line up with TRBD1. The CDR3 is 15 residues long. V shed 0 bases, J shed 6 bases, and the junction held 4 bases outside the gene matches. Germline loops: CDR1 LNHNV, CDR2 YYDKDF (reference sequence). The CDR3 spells CATSREQGAGDTQYF. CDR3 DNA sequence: TGTGCCACCAGCAGAGAACAGGGGGCTGGGGATACGCAGTATTTT.

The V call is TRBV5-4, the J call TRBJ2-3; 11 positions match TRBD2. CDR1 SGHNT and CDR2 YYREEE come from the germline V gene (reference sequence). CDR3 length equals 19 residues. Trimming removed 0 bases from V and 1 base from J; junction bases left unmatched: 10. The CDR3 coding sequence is TGTGCCAGCAGCTTGGGTAGCGGGAGGGCGGTCGGCCGCACAGATACGCAGTATTTT. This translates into CASSLGSGRAVGRTDTQYF. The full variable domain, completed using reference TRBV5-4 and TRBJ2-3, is ETGVTQSPTHLIKTRGQQVTLRCSSQSGHNTVSWYQQALGQGPQFIFQYYREEENGRGNFPPRFSGLQFPNYSSELNVNALELDDSALYLCASSLGSGRAVGRTDTQYFGPGTRLTVL.

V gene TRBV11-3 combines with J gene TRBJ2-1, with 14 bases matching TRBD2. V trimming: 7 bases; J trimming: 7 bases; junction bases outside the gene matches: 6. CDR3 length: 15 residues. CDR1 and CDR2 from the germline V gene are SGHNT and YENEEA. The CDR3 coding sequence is TGTGCCAGCACCATGGGGACTAGCGGGAGTAATGAGCAGTTCTTC. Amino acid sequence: CASTMGTSGSNEQFF.

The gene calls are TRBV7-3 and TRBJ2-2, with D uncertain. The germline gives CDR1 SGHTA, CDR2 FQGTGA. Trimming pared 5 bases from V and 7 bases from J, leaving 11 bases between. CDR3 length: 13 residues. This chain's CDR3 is CASSKDSDGELFF. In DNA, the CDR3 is TGTGCCAGCAGCAAAGACTCAGACGGGGAGCTGTTTTTT.

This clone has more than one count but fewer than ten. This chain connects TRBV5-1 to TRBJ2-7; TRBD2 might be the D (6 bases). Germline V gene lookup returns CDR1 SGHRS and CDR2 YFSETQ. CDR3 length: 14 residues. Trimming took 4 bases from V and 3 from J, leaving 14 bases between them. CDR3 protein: CASSEGLVGYEQYF. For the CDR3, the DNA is TGCGCCAGCAGCGAGGGACTCGTGGGCTACGAGCAGTACTTC.

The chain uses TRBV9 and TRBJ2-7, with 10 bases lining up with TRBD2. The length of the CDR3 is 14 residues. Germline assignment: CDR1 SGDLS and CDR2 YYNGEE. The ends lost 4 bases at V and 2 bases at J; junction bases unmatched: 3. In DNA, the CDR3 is TGTGCCAGCAGCCGGACTAGCGGACCCTACGAGCAGTACTTC. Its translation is CASSRTSGPYEQYF.

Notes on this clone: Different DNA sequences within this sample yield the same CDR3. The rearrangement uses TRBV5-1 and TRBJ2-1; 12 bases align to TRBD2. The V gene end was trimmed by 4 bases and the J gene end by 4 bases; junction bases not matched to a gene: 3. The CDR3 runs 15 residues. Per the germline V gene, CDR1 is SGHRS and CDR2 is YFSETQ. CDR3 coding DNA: TGCGCCAGCAGCCCGGGGACTAGCGGGTACAATGAGCAGTTCTTC. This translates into CASSPGTSGYNEQFF.

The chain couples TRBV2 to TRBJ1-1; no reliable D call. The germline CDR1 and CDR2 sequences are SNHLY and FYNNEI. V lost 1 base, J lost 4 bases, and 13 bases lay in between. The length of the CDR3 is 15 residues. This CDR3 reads CASSEVTSWGTEAFF. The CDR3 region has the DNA TGTGCCAGCAGTGAAGTTACCAGCTGGGGCACTGAAGCTTTCTTT.

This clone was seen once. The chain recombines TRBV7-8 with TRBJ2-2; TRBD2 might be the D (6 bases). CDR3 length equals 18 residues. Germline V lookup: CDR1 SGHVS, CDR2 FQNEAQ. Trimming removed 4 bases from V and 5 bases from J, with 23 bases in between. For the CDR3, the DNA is TGTGCCAGCAGCTCCCGGAGGGATGGCGGCTCAATTACCGGGGAGCTGTTTTTT. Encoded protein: CASSSRRDGGSITGELFF. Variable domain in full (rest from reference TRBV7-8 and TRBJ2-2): GAGVSQSPRYKVAKRGQDVALRCDPISGHVSLFWYQQALGQGPEFLTYFQNEAQLDKSGLPSDRFFAERPEGSVSTLKIQRTQQEDSAVYLCASSSRRDGGSITGELFFGEGSRLTVL.

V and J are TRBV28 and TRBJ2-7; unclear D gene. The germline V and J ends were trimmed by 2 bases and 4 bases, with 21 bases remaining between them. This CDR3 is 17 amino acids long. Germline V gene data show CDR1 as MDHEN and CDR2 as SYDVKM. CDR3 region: CASSLVLEKGITYEQYF. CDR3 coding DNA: TGTGCCAGCAGTTTAGTACTGGAAAAGGGTATAACGTACGAGCAGTACTTC.

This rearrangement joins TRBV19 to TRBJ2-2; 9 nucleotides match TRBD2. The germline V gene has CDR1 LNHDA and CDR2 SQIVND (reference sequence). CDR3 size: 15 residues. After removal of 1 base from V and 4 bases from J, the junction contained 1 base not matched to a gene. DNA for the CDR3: TGTGCCAGTAGTATAGGTAGCGGGAGCACCGGGGAGCTGTTTTTT. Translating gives CASSIGSGSTGELFF.

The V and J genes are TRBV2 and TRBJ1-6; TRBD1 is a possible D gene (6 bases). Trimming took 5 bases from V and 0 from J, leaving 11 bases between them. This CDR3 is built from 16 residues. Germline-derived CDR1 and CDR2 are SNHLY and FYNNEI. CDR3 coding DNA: TGTGCCAGCAGTAATACAGGGAGCTCCTATAATTCACCCCTCCACTTT. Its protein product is CASSNTGSSYNSPLHF. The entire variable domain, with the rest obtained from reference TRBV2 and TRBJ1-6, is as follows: EPEVTQTPSHQVTQMGQEVILRCVPISNHLYFYWYRQILGQKVEFLVSFYNNEISEKSEIFDDQFSVERPDGSNFTLKIRSTKLEDSAMYFCASSNTGSSYNSPLHFGNGTRLTVT.

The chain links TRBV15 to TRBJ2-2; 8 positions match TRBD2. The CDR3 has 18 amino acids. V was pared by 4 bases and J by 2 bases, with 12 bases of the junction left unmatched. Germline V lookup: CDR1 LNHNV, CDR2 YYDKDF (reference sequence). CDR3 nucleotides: TGTGCCACCAGCACCGAGACTAGCGCTAGATTTAACACCGGGGAGCTGTTTTTT. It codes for CATSTETSARFNTGELFF.

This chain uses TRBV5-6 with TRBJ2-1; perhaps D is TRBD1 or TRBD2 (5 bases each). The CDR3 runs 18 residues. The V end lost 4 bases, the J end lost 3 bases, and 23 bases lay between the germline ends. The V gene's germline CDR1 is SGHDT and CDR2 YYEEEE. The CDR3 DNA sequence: TGTGCCAGCAGCCAGAATTTGGGTGGGACCGACCTCTACAATGAGCAGTTCTTC. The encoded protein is CASSQNLGGTDLYNEQFF.

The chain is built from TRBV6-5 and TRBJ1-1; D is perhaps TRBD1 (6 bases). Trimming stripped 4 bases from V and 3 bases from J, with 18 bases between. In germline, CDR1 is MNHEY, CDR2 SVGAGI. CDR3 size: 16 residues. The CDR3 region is CASSSRTATRYTEAFF. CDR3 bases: TGTGCCAGCAGTTCTCGGACAGCGACCCGATACACTGAAGCTTTCTTT.

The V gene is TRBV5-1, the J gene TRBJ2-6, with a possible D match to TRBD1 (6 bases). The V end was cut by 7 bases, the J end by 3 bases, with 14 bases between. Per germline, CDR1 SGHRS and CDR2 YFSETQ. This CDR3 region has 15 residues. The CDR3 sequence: CASGQGGGGANVLTF. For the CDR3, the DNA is TGCGCCAGCGGGCAAGGGGGTGGTGGGGCCAACGTCCTGACTTTC.

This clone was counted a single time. The CDR3 region has the DNA TGCGCCAGCAGCCAAGATCCGGTTGGTCAAACTAATGAAAAACTGTTTTTT. It specifies CASSQDPVGQTNEKLFF. This sequence joins TRBV4-1 and TRBJ1-4; no definite D call. Trimming stripped 0 bases from V and 1 base from J, with 12 bases between. The CDR3 totals 17 residues. Looked up from germline, CDR1 is MGHRA and CDR2 is YSYEKL.

The CDR3 DNA follows: TGTGCCAGCAGCCGCAGGACTAGCGGAGGAGAGACCCAGTACTTC. Translation: CASSRRTSGGETQYF. The chain recombines TRBV5-4 with TRBJ2-5; 10 bases agree with TRBD2. V was clipped by 4 bases and J by 4 bases; unmatched bases: 7. The CDR3 loop spans 15 amino acids. Germline lookup yields CDR1 SGHNT and CDR2 YYREEE (reference sequence).

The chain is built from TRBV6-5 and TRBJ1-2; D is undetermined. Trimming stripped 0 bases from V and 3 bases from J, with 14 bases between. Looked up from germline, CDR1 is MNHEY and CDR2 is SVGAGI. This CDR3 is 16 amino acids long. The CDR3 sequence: CASSYSSTRLYYGYTF. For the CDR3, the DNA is TGTGCCAGCAGTTACTCGAGTACCAGGCTGTACTATGGCTACACCTTC.

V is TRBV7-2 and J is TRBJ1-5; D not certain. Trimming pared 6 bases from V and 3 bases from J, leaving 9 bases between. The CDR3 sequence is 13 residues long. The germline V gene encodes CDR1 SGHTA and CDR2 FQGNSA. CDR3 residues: CASRQSHNQPQHF. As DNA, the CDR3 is TGTGCCAGCAGACAGAGCCACAATCAGCCCCAGCATTTT.

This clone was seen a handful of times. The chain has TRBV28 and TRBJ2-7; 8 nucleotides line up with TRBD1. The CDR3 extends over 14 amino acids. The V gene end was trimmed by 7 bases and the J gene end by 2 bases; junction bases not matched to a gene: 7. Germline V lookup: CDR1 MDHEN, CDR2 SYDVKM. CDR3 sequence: CASKSGTGPYEQYF. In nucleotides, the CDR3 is TGTGCCAGCAAATCCGGGACAGGCCCCTACGAGCAGTACTTC. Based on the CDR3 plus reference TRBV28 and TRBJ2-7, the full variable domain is DVKVTQSSRYLVKRTGEKVFLECVQDMDHENMFWYRQDPGLGLRLIYFSYDVKMKEKGDIPEGYSVSREKKERFSLILESASTNQTSMYLCASKSGTGPYEQYFGPGTRLTVT.

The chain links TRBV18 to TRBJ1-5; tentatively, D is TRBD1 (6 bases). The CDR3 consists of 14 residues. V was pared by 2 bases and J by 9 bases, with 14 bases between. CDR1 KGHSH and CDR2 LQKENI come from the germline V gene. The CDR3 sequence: CASSPNNQGGPQHF. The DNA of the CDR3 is TGTGCCAGCTCACCAAACAACCAAGGGGGGCCCCAGCATTTT.

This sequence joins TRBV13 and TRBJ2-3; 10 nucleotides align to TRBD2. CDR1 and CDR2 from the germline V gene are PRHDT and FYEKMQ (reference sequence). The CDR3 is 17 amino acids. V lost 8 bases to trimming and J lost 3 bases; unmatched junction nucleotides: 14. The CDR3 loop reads CASSDGASGSITDTQYF. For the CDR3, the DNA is TGTGCCAGCTCCGATGGGGCTAGCGGGAGCATAACAGATACGCAGTATTTT.